Following are 15 T cell receptor beta chains from one sample sequenced in a study of vaccination and CD4 T cells after COVID-19. Scientists ran DNA taken from cultured CD4+ T cells through the Oncomine TCR Beta short-read assay for sequencing. TCRdb re-called the PCR reads through MiXCR, storing one row per CDR3 protein. The sample has about 21,000 distinct CDR3 sequences, around 42% seen once. Their antigens remain unidentified. Specified time point: late sampling 161 to 241 days after vaccination in a few convalescent patients. Sample treatment: roughly 10-day PBMC culture with coronavirus spike peptide pools or control peptides (ViraFEST assay). The sequencing here drew on CD4+ T cells from blood, cultured in vitro, taken about 7 months after SARS-CoV-2 vaccination. The receptors here all came from a human donor who had recovered from COVID-19.

The table lists this clonotype with a few counts. The J gene is TRBJ1-6, the V gene TRBV10-3; TRBD1 matches at 7 bases. Trimming took 11 bases from V and 10 from J; bases not matched to a gene: 8. The CDR3 sequence is 12 residues long. Germline V CDR1 and CDR2: ENHRY, SYGVKD. The CDR3 is CAAGTAESPLHF. CDR3 sequence (DNA): TGTGCCGCCGGGACAGCGGAATCACCCCTCCACTTT.

This clonotype was observed a few times. The rearrangement joins TRBV27 to TRBJ1-5; D gene ambiguous. There are 12 residues in the CDR3. V was cut by 8 bases and J by 2 bases, with 7 bases left in between. CDR1 and CDR2 (germline): MNHEY, SMNVEV (reference sequence). The CDR3 DNA reads as TGTGCCAGCGCGTCGCGCAATCAGCCCCAGCATTTT. Protein product: CASASRNQPQHF.

This clonotype was picked up a small number of times. The chain recombines TRBV20-1 with TRBJ1-6; maybe TRBD1 (6 bases). The germline V gene encodes CDR1 DFQATT and CDR2 SNEGSKA (reference sequence). The CDR3 spans 15 residues. With 2 bases removed from V and 8 bases from J, the gap between germline ends came to 16 bases. The CDR3 spells CSARREGGGDSPLHF. CDR3 nucleotides: TGCAGTGCTAGACGGGAAGGGGGTGGGGATTCACCCCTCCACTTT.

The rearrangement joins TRBV15 to TRBJ2-1; D unresolved. Germline CDR1 LNHNV, CDR2 YYDKDF (reference sequence). V was pared by 4 bases and J by 1 base, with 17 bases between. The CDR3 has 17 amino acids. The CDR3 protein is CATSKDRRFRSYNEQFF. The CDR3 DNA follows: TGTGCCACCAGCAAAGACCGTAGGTTTCGGTCCTACAATGAGCAGTTCTTC.

The table lists this clonotype with a few counts. The chain has TRBV7-9 and TRBJ1-2, with a possible D match to TRBD1 (6 bases). Looked up from germline, CDR1 is SEHNR and CDR2 is FQNEAQ (reference sequence). V lost 5 bases and J 3 bases, leaving 13 bases between the germline ends. The CDR3 runs to 14 residues. CDR3 in DNA: TGTGCCAGCAGCCTCACAGGGCTACACTATGGCTACACCTTC. Amino acid sequence: CASSLTGLHYGYTF.

This clonotype was seen a few times. CDR3 sequence reads: CATNEAGGYEQFF. The CDR3, as DNA: TGTGCCACCAACGAAGCGGGAGGCTATGAGCAGTTCTTC. V gene TRBV6-2 or TRBV6-3 combines with J gene TRBJ2-1; TRBD2 matches 9 bases. V shed 10 bases and J 8 bases; nucleotides not matched to a gene: 9. There are 13 residues in the CDR3. Germline lookup yields CDR1 MNHEY and CDR2 SVGEGT.

The chain carries TRBV6-1 and TRBJ2-1, with D possibly TRBD2 on 5 matching bases. The CDR3 contains 16 residues. Trimming left V 1 base short and J 0 bases short, with 10 bases between. Germline CDR1 and CDR2: MNHNS and SASEGT. The CDR3 protein is CASSEDIGLSYNEQFF. CDR3 DNA: TGTGCCAGCAGTGAAGATATAGGACTCTCCTACAATGAGCAGTTCTTC.

The V gene is TRBV20-1, the J gene TRBJ2-1, with D possibly TRBD2 on 5 matching bases. This CDR3 comprises 15 residues. V dropped 5 bases and J dropped 7 bases, with 21 bases sitting between them. Germline V gene lookup returns CDR1 DFQATT and CDR2 SNEGSKA (reference sequence). CDR3 bases: TGCAGTGCTCTACCCGGGATTTCGGCCGGGAATGAGCAGTTCTTC. Protein: CSALPGISAGNEQFF.

This clonotype turned up a few times. The J gene is TRBJ2-1, the V gene TRBV7-3, with D possibly being TRBD2 (6 bases). V lost 0 bases and J 6 bases, leaving 9 bases between the germline ends. The germline CDR1 and CDR2 sequences are SGHTA and FQGTGA. This CDR3 has 14 amino acids. The chain's CDR3 is CASSLTPSVNEQFF. The CDR3 bases are TGTGCCAGCAGCTTAACCCCTAGCGTCAATGAGCAGTTCTTC. Variable domain in full (rest from reference TRBV7-3 and TRBJ2-1): GAGVSQTPSNKVTEKGKYVELRCDPISGHTALYWYRQSLGQGPEFLIYFQGTGAADDSGLPNDRFFAVRPEGSVSTLKIQRTERGDSAVYLCASSLTPSVNEQFFGPGTRLTVL.

The chain couples TRBV4-1 to TRBJ2-1; 10 nucleotides agree with TRBD2. CDR1 and CDR2 (germline): MGHRA, YSYEKL. V shed 1 base and J 5 bases; nucleotides not matched to a gene: 2. The CDR3 covers 15 residues. CDR3 protein: CASSQGTSGNNEQFF. CDR3 coding DNA: TGCGCCAGCAGCCAAGGGACTAGCGGAAACAATGAGCAGTTCTTC.

This clonotype was picked up one time. The chain combines TRBV10-2 with TRBJ2-3; weak D call: TRBD2 (6 bases). From germline, CDR1 is WSHSY and CDR2 SAAADI. V gave up 7 bases and J gave up 11 bases, with 13 bases separating them. The CDR3 totals 11 residues. This chain's CDR3 is CASIAAREQYF. CDR3 in DNA: TGCGCCAGCATAGCGGCCAGGGAGCAGTATTTT.

CDR3 region: CASSWGGNTGELFF. The CDR3 coding sequence is TGTGCCAGCAGCTGGGGAGGTAACACCGGGGAGCTGTTTTTT. The rearrangement joins TRBV28 to TRBJ2-2, with D possibly being TRBD2 (6 bases). This CDR3 is 14 amino acids long. CDR1 and CDR2 from the germline V gene are MDHEN and SYDVKM. The ends were cut back, 6 bases at V and 2 bases at J, with 10 bases in the middle.

The chain employs TRBV28 and TRBJ2-5; maybe TRBD2 (5 bases). CDR3 size: 15 residues. Germline CDR1 MDHEN, CDR2 SYDVKM. V was cut by 6 bases and J by 1 base, with 15 bases left in between. The chain's CDR3 is CASSSGSRVQETQYF. CDR3 in DNA: TGTGCCAGCAGCTCGGGAAGTAGGGTCCAAGAGACCCAGTACTTC. The whole variable domain, remainder taken from reference TRBV28 and TRBJ2-5, is DVKVTQSSRYLVKRTGEKVFLECVQDMDHENMFWYRQDPGLGLRLIYFSYDVKMKEKGDIPEGYSVSREKKERFSLILESASTNQTSMYLCASSSGSRVQETQYFGPGTRLLVL.

The chain has TRBV28 and TRBJ2-7; D is ambiguous. CDR1 MDHEN and CDR2 SYDVKM come from the germline V gene. CDR3 length: 13 residues. Deletions cut 6 bases from V and 5 bases from J, with 14 bases between. The DNA for the CDR3 is TGTGCCAGCAGACCAAATCTAATCAACGAGCAGTACTTC. It codes for CASRPNLINEQYF.

In its sample, this clonotype was seen a few times. The chain joins TRBV20-1 to TRBJ1-6, with D uncertain. This CDR3 is 14 amino acids long. V was shortened by 3 bases and J by 2 bases, with 8 bases between the two germline ends. Germline V gene data show CDR1 as DFQATT and CDR2 as SNEGSKA (reference sequence). The DNA of the CDR3 is TGCAGTGCTAGGTTAAGCGCCTATAATTCACCCCTCCACTTT. Protein sequence: CSARLSAYNSPLHF.